This T cell receptor (beta chain) derives from a study of blood T cells in healthy people across ages. General study results and limits: Correlation between TCR beta diversity and naive T cell percentage was strong.

Trimming stripped 3 bases from V and 1 base from J, with 9 bases between. From germline, CDR1 is SQVTM and CDR2 ANQGSEA. The length of the CDR3 is 13 residues. Russia was home to the donors, healthy Caucasian individuals aged about 6 to 90. Researchers collected approximately 9.5 milliliters of peripheral blood from every single donor. Points on this clonotype: The antigen remains unidentified.

Primers used in a second PCR of roughly 6 to 11 cycles were a sample-barcoded 5' primer and a J-beta primer mix. Each single sample gave us at least 2.5 million CDR3-containing paired-end reads. TCRdb reprocessed the 5' RACE reads via MiXCR and lists one record per CDR3 protein. Here the sample spans 1,500,000 or so distinct CDR3 sequences, around 59% being singletons. The source of this sequence is a young man in good health. Material: blood. This sequence joins TRBV29-1 and TRBJ1-1; no reliable D call. The CDR3 here is CSVDRQPNTEAFF. The CDR3 nucleotides read TGCAGCGTTGATCGGCAGCCGAACACTGAAGCTTTCTTT.